The 23 T cell receptor beta chains below were found in one sample sequenced in a study of STAT5B mutations in CD4+ large granular lymphocyte leukemia (dated 2022 in TCRdb). The library was prepared using the immunoSEQ multiplex PCR assay. The clones in this table, taken by TCRdb from immuneACCESS, are in-frame only. Not every clone is retained; where verified, under half of the shortfall comes from an unresolved V gene, and the cause of the rest is unknown. The table for this sample lists about 40,000 clones; roughly 83% of them were counted only once. Jointly, the top ten make up approximately 0.32% of the sample. Material: CD4+ T cells from blood buffy coats. These receptors were obtained from a human donor in good health.

This chain uses TRBV10-1 with TRBJ2-1, with 14 bases aligning to TRBD2. The CDR3 covers 13 residues. V dropped 8 bases and J dropped 8; count of bases not matched to a gene: 2. Germline CDR1 and CDR2: WNHNN and SYGVQD (reference sequence). As DNA, the CDR3 is TGCGCCAGCGGACTAGCGGGAGGCGATGAGCAGTTCTTC. It codes for CASGLAGGDEQFF.

The chain recombines TRBV19 with TRBJ2-5, with 7 bases that match TRBD1. The germline gives CDR1 LNHDA, CDR2 SQIVND (reference sequence). The CDR3 is made up of 16 amino acids. J was trimmed by 4 bases and V by 1 base; bases with no gene match: 9. The DNA for the CDR3 is TGTGCCAGTAGTATAGGAGGGACAGTCGCGACAGAGACCCAGTACTTC. It is translated as CASSIGGTVATETQYF.

This rearrangement joins TRBV7-9 to TRBJ2-6; D uncertain. V dropped 2 bases and J dropped 0 bases, with 14 bases sitting between them. This CDR3 has 18 amino acids. The germline V gene encodes CDR1 SEHNR and CDR2 FQNEAQ (reference sequence). CDR3 amino acids: CASSLSLGHFSGANVLTF. The CDR3, as DNA: TGTGCCAGCAGCTTAAGTTTGGGCCACTTCTCTGGGGCCAACGTCCTGACTTTC. Drawing the rest from reference TRBV7-9 and TRBJ2-6, the complete variable domain is DTGVSQNPRHKITKRGQNVTFRCDPISEHNRLYWYRQTLGQGPEFLTYFQNEAQLEKSRLLSDRFSAERPKGSFSTLEIQRTEQGDSAMYLCASSLSLGHFSGANVLTFGAGSRLTVL.

The J gene is TRBJ1-4, the V gene TRBV28; D gene ambiguous. Trimming took off 5 bases at V and 11 bases at J, with 15 bases between the two ends. In germline, CDR1 is MDHEN, CDR2 SYDVKM. CDR3 length equals 13 residues. CDR3 nucleotides: TGTGCCAGCAGTCTATCGGCAGTTCGGAAACTGTTTTTT. Amino acid sequence: CASSLSAVRKLFF.

The table lists this clone with a few counts. The rearrangement links TRBV19 to TRBJ1-5; D is perhaps TRBD1 (5 bases). V was cut by 7 bases and J by 1 base, with 17 bases left in between. Per the germline V gene, CDR1 is LNHDA and CDR2 is SQIVND (reference sequence). The CDR3 loop spans 16 amino acids. The chain's CDR3 is CASTLGAFWSNQPQHF. The CDR3 coding sequence is TGTGCCAGTACCCTTGGGGCATTCTGGAGCAATCAGCCCCAGCATTTT.

The gene calls are TRBV18 and TRBJ1-3; TRBD1 agrees at 9 bases. The V segment lost 3 bases and the J segment 0 bases; nucleotides outside the gene matches: 6. The CDR3 spans 17 residues. Germline V gives CDR1 KGHSH, CDR2 LQKENI. CDR3 DNA sequence: TGTGCCAGCTCACCCCGACAGGGGGAGTACTCTGGAAACACCATATATTTT. Translating it yields CASSPRQGEYSGNTIYF.

The V call is TRBV19, the J call TRBJ2-1, with TRBD2 matching over 7 bases. J was trimmed by 7 bases and V by 1 base; bases with no gene match: 10. CDR1 and CDR2 from the germline V gene are LNHDA and SQIVND (reference sequence). This CDR3 has 16 amino acids. The CDR3 bases are TGTGCCAGTAGTATAGGGTCGGCTAGCGGAGGGAATGAGCAGTTCTTC. It yields the protein CASSIGSASGGNEQFF.

The genes are TRBV18 and TRBJ1-1; D call uncertain. CDR1 and CDR2 (germline): KGHSH, LQKENI. There are 16 residues in the CDR3. Trimming stripped 2 bases from V and 0 bases from J, with 13 bases between. CDR3: CASSPNDGQMNTEAFF. The CDR3 nucleotides are TGTGCCAGCTCACCAAACGACGGGCAAATGAACACTGAAGCTTTCTTT.

Here the CDR3 reads CASSEDPGPYEQYF. The DNA of the CDR3 is TGTGCCAGCAGTGAAGACCCAGGCCCCTACGAGCAGTACTTC. The chain employs TRBV25-1 and TRBJ2-7; D not certain. Germline loops: CDR1 MGHDK, CDR2 SYGVNS. Trimming took 2 bases from V and 2 from J, leaving 10 bases between them. The CDR3 loop spans 14 amino acids.

This clone was counted once. V is TRBV7-9 and J is TRBJ2-5; TRBD2 matches 7 bases. Looked up from germline, CDR1 is SEHNR and CDR2 is FQNEAQ (reference sequence). The CDR3 length is 17 residues. With V trimmed by 5 bases and J by 2 bases, 14 bases remained unmatched. In DNA, the CDR3 is TGTGCCAGCAGCCCCCTGGGGAGGGCCAGGCCTCAAGAGACCCAGTACTTC. As protein: CASSPLGRARPQETQYF.

The chain links TRBV6-5 to TRBJ2-5, with TRBD1 identical over 9 bases. The end of the DNA is better explained by TRBJ2-7, so the J call may be wrong. Germline V gives CDR1 MNHEY, CDR2 SVGAGI. This CDR3 spans 15 amino acids. CDR3 amino acids: CASSYERQGDHEQYF. For the CDR3, the DNA is TGTGCCAGCAGTTACGAGCGACAGGGGGATCACGAGCAGTACTTC.

The rearrangement joins TRBV11-2 to TRBJ1-1, with D maybe TRBD1 (5 bases). The germline V and J ends were trimmed by 0 bases and 4 bases, with 9 bases remaining between them. This CDR3 region has 14 residues. Germline lookup yields CDR1 SGHAT and CDR2 FQNNGV. CDR3 nucleotides: TGTGCCAGCAGCTTAGATTTGGGGGGCACTGAAGCTTTCTTT. Translation: CASSLDLGGTEAFF.

The chain joins TRBV28 to TRBJ1-5; TRBD1 matches at 8 bases. Germline loops: CDR1 MDHEN, CDR2 SYDVKM. V lost 3 bases to trimming and J lost 6 bases; unmatched junction nucleotides: 7. CDR3 length equals 15 residues. CDR3 sequence (DNA): TGTGCCAGCAGTTTCCCTGGACAGGGAGGTCAGCCCCAGCATTTT. Translated, it gives CASSFPGQGGQPQHF.

The chain couples TRBV29-1 to TRBJ1-4; the match to TRBD1 covers 9 bases. V lost 3 bases and J lost 8; bases outside the gene matches: 10. Germline CDR1 is SQVTM and CDR2 is ANQGSEA. CDR3 length equals 15 residues. The CDR3: CSVDSGTGFHEKLFF. The CDR3 DNA is TGCAGCGTTGACTCCGGGACAGGGTTTCACGAAAAACTGTTTTTT. Looking up the rest from reference TRBV29-1 and TRBJ1-4 gives the full variable domain: SAVISQKPSRDICQRGTSLTIQCQVDSQVTMMFWYRQQPGQSLTLIATANQGSEATYESGFVIDKFPISRPNLTFSTLTVSNMSPEDSSIYLCSVDSGTGFHEKLFFGSGTQLSVL.

The chain uses TRBV7-2 and TRBJ2-5, with TRBD2 matching 11 bases. Germline V lookup: CDR1 SGHTA, CDR2 FQGNSA. The CDR3 has 17 amino acids. The J segment lost 5 bases and the V segment lost 4 bases, leaving 12 bases of the junction unmatched. The CDR3 coding sequence is TGTGCCAGCAGCTCGAGGTCTAGCGGGGGGAATTGGGAGACCCAGTACTTC. Translating it yields CASSSRSSGGNWETQYF. The full variable domain, completed using reference TRBV7-2 and TRBJ2-5, is GAGVSQSPSNKVTEKGKDVELRCDPISGHTALYWYRQSLGQGLEFLIYFQGNSAPDKSGLPSDRFSAERTGGSVSTLTIQRTQQEDSAVYLCASSSRSSGGNWETQYFGPGTRLLVL.

This rearrangement joins TRBV7-2 to TRBJ1-4, with a weak D call TRBD1 (5 bases). Germline V gene data show CDR1 as SGHTA and CDR2 as FQGNSA. There are 14 residues in the CDR3. Trimming took off 3 bases at V and 4 bases at J, with 9 bases between the two ends. The chain's CDR3 is CASSFRGNNEKLFF. The CDR3 nucleotides are TGTGCCAGCAGCTTCCGGGGCAATAATGAAAAACTGTTTTTT.

The chain uses TRBV6-5 and TRBJ2-5, with 14 bases aligning to TRBD2. V trimming: 6 bases; J trimming: 3 bases; junction bases outside the gene matches: 3. CDR1 is MNHEY, CDR2 SVGAGI, per germline. This CDR3 comprises 15 residues. This chain's CDR3 is CASRTGLAGEETQYF. CDR3 coding DNA: TGTGCCAGCAGGACGGGACTAGCGGGGGAAGAGACCCAGTACTTC.

The V and J genes are TRBV7-2 and TRBJ2-1, with D possibly being TRBD2 (7 bases). Germline V lookup: CDR1 SGHTA, CDR2 FQGNSA. The CDR3 extends over 17 amino acids. With 5 bases removed from V and 1 base from J, the gap between germline ends came to 18 bases. The CDR3 DNA follows: TGTGCCAGCAGCACTAGGGGGAGGGGGAGGTCCTACAATGAGCAGTTCTTC. Its protein is CASSTRGRGRSYNEQFF.

This clone showed up just a few times. This chain connects TRBV11-2 to TRBJ1-2; 10 bases match TRBD1. J was trimmed by 5 bases and V by 4 bases; bases with no gene match: 4. The germline V gene has CDR1 SGHAT and CDR2 FQNNGV. This CDR3 contains 14 residues. For the CDR3, the DNA is TGTGCCAGCAGCTGGACAGGGGGTTATTATGGCTACACCTTC. Translated, it gives CASSWTGGYYGYTF. Full variable domain (outside the CDR3, taken from reference TRBV11-2 and TRBJ1-2): EAGVAQSPRYKIIEKRQSVAFWCNPISGHATLYWYQQILGQGPKLLIQFQNNGVVDDSQLPKDRFSAERLKGVDSTLKIQPAKLEDSAVYLCASSWTGGYYGYTFGSGTRLTVV.

Only one count was recorded for this clone. V gene TRBV7-2 combines with J gene TRBJ2-5, with 15 bases aligning to TRBD2. The CDR3 sequence is 16 residues long. V was pared by 5 bases and J by 1 base, with 2 bases of the junction left unmatched. Germline CDR1 and CDR2: SGHTA and FQGNSA. This CDR3 is CASSQGLAGGQETQYF. Written as DNA, the CDR3 is TGTGCCAGCAGCCAGGGACTAGCGGGGGGCCAAGAGACCCAGTACTTC.

With regard to this clone: Other DNA sequences within the sample encode an identical CDR3. V gene TRBV9 combines with J gene TRBJ2-3; D uncertain. Germline V gene data show CDR1 as SGDLS and CDR2 as YYNGEE. The CDR3 sequence is 12 residues long. Trimming took 2 bases from V and 2 from J, leaving 3 bases between them. CDR3 loop: CASSVTTDTQYF. CDR3 bases: TGTGCCAGCAGCGTCACCACAGATACGCAGTATTTT.

This chain uses TRBV19 with TRBJ2-5; D unresolved. Germline V gene sequence: CDR1 LNHDA, CDR2 SQIVND (reference sequence). CDR3 length equals 12 residues. Trimming left V 3 bases short and J 5 bases short, with 7 bases between. CDR3 loop: CASSMTVETQYF. DNA of the CDR3: TGTGCCAGTAGTATGACGGTGGAGACCCAGTACTTC.

The chain links TRBV7-2 to TRBJ1-6; D remains ambiguous. This CDR3 has 14 amino acids. Trimming left V 1 base short and J 7 bases short, with 8 bases between. Germline V lookup: CDR1 SGHTA, CDR2 FQGNSA. Written as DNA, the CDR3 is TGTGCCAGCAGCTTAGTCAGAGACAATTCACCCCTCCACTTT. Its translation is CASSLVRDNSPLHF.